This T cell receptor (beta chain) was profiled in a study of blood T cell repertoires in COVID-19. The wider study: Samples came from the United States, Italy and Spain, spanning acute and convalescent COVID-19.

Trimming cost V 0 bases and J 5 bases; bases outside gene matches: 10. Germline assignment: CDR1 SGHNT and CDR2 YYREEE (reference sequence). The CDR3 runs to 16 residues. TCRdb's table, derived via immunoSEQ multiplex PCR, lists solely in-frame clones and lacks some. The table includes over 110,000 clones, approximately 88% detected once. The clonotype was recovered from a human donor in a cohort sampled during active COVID-19. The chain recombines TRBV5-4 with TRBJ1-2, with 7 bases that match TRBD1. What was sequenced was peripheral blood. The CDR3 DNA is TGTGCCAGCAGCTTGGAGGGGGCGCCGACAGAATATGGCTACACCTTC. Translated: CASSLEGAPTEYGYTF.